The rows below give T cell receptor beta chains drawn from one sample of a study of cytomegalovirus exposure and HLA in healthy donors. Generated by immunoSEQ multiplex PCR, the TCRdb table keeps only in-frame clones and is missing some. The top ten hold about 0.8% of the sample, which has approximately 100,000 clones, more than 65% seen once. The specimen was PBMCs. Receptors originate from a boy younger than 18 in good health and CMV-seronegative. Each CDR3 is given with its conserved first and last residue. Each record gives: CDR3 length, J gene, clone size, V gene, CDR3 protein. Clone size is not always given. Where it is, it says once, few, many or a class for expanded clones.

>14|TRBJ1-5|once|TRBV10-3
CAISESGGDQPQHF
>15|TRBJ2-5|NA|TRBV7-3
CASSLGGQKGETQYF
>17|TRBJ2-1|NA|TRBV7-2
CASSSRTSRSSYNEQFF
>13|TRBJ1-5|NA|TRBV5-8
CASSLRVNQPQHF
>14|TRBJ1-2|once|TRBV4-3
CASSQVRTTTGYTF
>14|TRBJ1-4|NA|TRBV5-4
CASSRTGSNEKLFF
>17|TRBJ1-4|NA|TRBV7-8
CASSLRFRGAVGEKLFF
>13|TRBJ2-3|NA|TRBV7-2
CASSLALTDTQYF
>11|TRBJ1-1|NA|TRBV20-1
CSARAGTEAFF
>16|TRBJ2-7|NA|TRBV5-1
CASSRAGTSGSYEQYF
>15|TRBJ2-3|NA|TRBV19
CASSGPDWYTDTQYF
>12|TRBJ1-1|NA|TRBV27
CASRIGGTEAFF
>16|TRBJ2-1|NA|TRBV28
CASSTSGLAPYNEQFF
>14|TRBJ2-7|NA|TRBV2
CASTDPGSPYEQYF
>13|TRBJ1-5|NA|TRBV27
CASSPGANQPQHF
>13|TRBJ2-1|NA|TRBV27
CASSFTGDNEQFF
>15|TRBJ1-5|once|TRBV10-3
CAISEDRGPNQPQHF
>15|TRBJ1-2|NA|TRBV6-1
CASSGRQGATYGYTF
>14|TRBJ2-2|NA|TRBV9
CASSTTGFNGELFF
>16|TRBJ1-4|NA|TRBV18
CASSPDLKRTNEKLFF
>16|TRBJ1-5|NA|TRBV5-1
CASSLGTGDPNQPQHF
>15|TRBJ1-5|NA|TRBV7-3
CASSLWDSLGQPQHF
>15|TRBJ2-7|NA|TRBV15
CATSRSGTGGYEQYF
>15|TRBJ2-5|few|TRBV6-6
CASSYNPGGWETQYF
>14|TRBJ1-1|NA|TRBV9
CASSPSRGNTEAFF
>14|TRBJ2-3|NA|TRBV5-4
CASSSRQGSDTQYF
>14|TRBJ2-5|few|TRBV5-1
CASSLGQNKETQYF
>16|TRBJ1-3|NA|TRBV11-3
CASSLEGEGAGNTIYF
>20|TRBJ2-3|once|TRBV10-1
CASGWSGEGHTFRYTDTQYF
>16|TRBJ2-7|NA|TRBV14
CASSQVGLAGDYEQYF
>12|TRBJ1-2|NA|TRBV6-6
CATGTGGLGYTF
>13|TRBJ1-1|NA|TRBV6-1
CASRITGDTEAFF
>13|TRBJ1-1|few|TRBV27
CASRRGLNTEAFF
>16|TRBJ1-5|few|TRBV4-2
CASSRVTGGLNQPQHF
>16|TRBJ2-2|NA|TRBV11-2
CASSLPGQGNTGELFF
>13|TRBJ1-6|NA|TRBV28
CASMGRLNSPLHF
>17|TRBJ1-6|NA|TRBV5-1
CASRPAWDRGISSPLHF
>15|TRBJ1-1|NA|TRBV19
CASSATGLQNTEAFF
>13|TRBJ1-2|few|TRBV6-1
CASSIDRTYGYTF
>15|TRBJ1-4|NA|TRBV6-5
CASSYWGQGIGKLFF
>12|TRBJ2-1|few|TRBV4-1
CASSPTTAEQFF
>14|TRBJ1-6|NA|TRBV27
CASKGQGNNSPLHF
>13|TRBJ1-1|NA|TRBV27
CASRAGVSTEAFF
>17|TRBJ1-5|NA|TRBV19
CASSIRGRGSGWQPQHF
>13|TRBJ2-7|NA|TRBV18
CASSPGGTSEQYF
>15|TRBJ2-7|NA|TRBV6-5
CASSYRDRANYEQYF
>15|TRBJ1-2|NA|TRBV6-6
CASSYRQGFGYGYTF
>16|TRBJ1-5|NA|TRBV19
CASSTQGAWGNQPQHF
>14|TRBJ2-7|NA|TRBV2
CASTLRTGLHEQYF
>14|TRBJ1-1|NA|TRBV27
CASSASWGGTEAFF